This TCR beta chain comes out of a study of blood T cell repertoires in COVID-19 (dated by TCRdb to between 2020 and 2021). Looking at the study overall: Samples covering the acute and convalescent phases of COVID-19 were provided by collaborators in the United States, Italy and Spain. Nearly every sample came with metadata listing a de-identified subject ID, COVID-19 status, age in years and sex. Where HLA class I and class II types were available, the types were taken from metadata supplied by the sample provider, not from assay-based typing. Deeply sampled blood TCRbeta repertoires from subjects exposed to, actively infected with, or recovered from COVID-19 were included in the dataset. A freely available public database, intended as a resource for researchers studying the immune response to SARS-CoV-2, is where the repertoires were released. The material from the prospective study consisted of cDNA or gDNA derived from T cells, B-cell-depleted T cells, or PBMCs. The samples were drawn from the first 160 participants of the ongoing ImmuneRACE study and from more than 1,000 subjects provided by 6 global collaborators.

Whole blood was collected in K2EDTA tubes by collaborating institutions according to the institutions' own protocols. For TCRbeta analysis, collaborator samples were shipped as frozen whole blood, as isolated PBMCs, or as DNA extracted from either sample type. TCRbeta CDR3 regions were amplified from genomic DNA using the immunoSEQ Assay, a bias-controlled multiplex PCR. Concerning the study's data processing: Within the assay, amplification of reference gene primers was used to estimate how many nucleated cells each sample contained. To quantify the absolute abundance of each unique TCRbeta CDR3 rearrangement, sequence reads were collapsed and filtered. For each sample, productive Simpson clonality was calculated by taking the square root of Simpson's diversity index across productive rearrangements. Drawn from immuneACCESS, this table holds only the in-frame rearrangements with V and J called that TCRdb kept. Clones are partly lost; checked studies trace under half to an unresolved V gene and leave the rest unexplained. V and J calls and clone size are those listed in that table; D and trimming were worked out from the DNA. For this sample there are about 200,000 clones; 90% appear just once. 0.5% to 0.75% of the sample lies in the top ten.

Comments on this clone: This receptor's antigen is unknown. No much larger clone exists at a distance of one base, and base qualities are not known.

General study outcomes and caveats: How much clinical and demographic metadata was included differed by source and by participant, and the metadata was provided uncurated.

Inclusive of the bounding cysteine and phenylalanine, the CDR3 is 17 residues long. Left in the record is the CDR3 DNA by itself, 51 bases read in frame from the first base. Trimming at the junction amounts to 3 bases on V and 0 bases on J, and the germline ends lie 16 bases apart. Based on the germline V gene, the CDR1 and CDR2 sequences are SGDLS and YYNGEE. The sequenced sample consisted of peripheral blood. The sequence derives from a man aged 45 to 65 with acute or convalescent COVID-19. This chain joins TRBV9 to TRBJ2-1, and possibly TRBD2, on 5 matching bases. The CDR3 amino acid sequence is: CASSASSRGSSYNEQFF. The base sequence is TGTGCCAGCAGCGCCAGCTCTCGGGGAAGCTCCTACAATGAGCAGTTCTTC.